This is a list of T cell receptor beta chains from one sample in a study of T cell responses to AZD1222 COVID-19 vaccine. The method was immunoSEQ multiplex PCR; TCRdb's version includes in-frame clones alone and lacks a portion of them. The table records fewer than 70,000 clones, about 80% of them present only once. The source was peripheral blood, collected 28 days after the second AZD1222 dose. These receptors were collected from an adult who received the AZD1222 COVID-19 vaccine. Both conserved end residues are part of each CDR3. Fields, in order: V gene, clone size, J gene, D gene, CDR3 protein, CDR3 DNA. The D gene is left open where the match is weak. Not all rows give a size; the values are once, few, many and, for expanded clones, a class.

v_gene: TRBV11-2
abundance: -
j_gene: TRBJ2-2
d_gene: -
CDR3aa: CASSLTPRQRPGTGELFF
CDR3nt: TGTGCCAGCAGCTTAACCCCCCGTCAGCGTCCGGGCACCGGGGAGCTGTTTTTT

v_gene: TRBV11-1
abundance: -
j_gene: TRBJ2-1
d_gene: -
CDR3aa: CASSSGLYNEQFF
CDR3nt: TGTGCCAGCAGCTCAGGACTTTACAATGAGCAGTTCTTC

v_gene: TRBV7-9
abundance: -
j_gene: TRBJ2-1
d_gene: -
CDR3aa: CASSLGGLGNEQFF
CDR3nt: TGTGCCAGCAGCTTAGGGGGGCTGGGCAATGAGCAGTTCTTC

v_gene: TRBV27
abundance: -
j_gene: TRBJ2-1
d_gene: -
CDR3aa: CASSSRTGAYNEQFF
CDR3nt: TGTGCCAGCAGTTCCAGGACGGGGGCCTACAATGAGCAGTTCTTC

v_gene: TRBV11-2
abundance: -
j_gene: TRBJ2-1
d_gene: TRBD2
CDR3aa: CASSLGASGGAYNEQFF
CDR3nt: TGTGCCAGCAGCTTAGGGGCTAGCGGGGGGGCCTACAATGAGCAGTTCTTC

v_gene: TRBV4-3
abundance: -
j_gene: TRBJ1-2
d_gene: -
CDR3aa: CAPRQLHSSDGYTF
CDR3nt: TGCGCCCCCCGCCAACTCCACTCCTCGGACGGCTACACCTTC

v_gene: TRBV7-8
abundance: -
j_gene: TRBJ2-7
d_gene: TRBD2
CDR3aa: CASSLGGSGGYEQYF
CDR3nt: TGTGCCAGCAGCTTAGGGGGAAGCGGGGGCTACGAGCAGTACTTC

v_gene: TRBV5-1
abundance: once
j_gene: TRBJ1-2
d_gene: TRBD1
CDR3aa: CASSAGGGGAGSGYTF
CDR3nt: TGCGCCAGCAGCGCTGGCGGAGGGGGCGCAGGGTCTGGCTACACCTTC

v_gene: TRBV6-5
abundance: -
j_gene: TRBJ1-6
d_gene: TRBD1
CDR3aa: CASAGQGNSPLHF
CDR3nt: TGTGCCAGCGCAGGACAGGGGAATTCACCCCTCCACTTT

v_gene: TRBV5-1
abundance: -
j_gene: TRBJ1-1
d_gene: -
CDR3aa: CASSSPGNTEAFF
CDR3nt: TGCGCCAGCAGCTCCCCGGGAAACACTGAAGCTTTCTTT

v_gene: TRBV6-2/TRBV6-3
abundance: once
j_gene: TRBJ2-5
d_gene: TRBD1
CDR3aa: CASSSGQVTQYF
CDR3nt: TGTGCCAGCAGCTCCGGACAGGTCACCCAGTACTTC

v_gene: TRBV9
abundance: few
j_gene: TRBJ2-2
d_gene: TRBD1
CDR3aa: CASSPRDSYTGELFF
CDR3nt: TGTGCCAGCAGCCCCCGGGACAGTTACACCGGGGAGCTGTTTTTT

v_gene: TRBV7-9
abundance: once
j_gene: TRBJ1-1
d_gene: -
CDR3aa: CASSLQSGRSAFF
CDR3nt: TGTGCCAGCAGCTTACAGTCGGGCAGGTCGGCTTTCTTT

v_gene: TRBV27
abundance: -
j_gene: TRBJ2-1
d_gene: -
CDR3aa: CASSSKAAHSYNEQFF
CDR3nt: TGTGCCAGCAGTTCGAAGGCGGCCCACTCCTACAATGAGCAGTTCTTC

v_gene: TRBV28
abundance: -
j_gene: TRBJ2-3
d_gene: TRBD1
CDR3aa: CASGRGYTQYF
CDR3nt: TGTGCCAGCGGCAGGGGGTATACGCAGTATTTT

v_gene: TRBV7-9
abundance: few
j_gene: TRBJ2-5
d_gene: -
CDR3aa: CASSPRKPWLETQYF
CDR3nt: TGTGCCAGCAGCCCCAGGAAACCCTGGCTAGAGACCCAGTACTTC

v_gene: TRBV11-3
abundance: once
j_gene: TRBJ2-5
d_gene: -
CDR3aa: CASSPGAASQETQYF
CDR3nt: TGTGCCAGCAGCCCTGGGGCAGCGAGTCAAGAGACCCAGTACTTC

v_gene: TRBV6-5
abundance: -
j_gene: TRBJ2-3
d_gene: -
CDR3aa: CASTGDTDTQYF
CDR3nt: TGTGCCAGCACGGGGGACACAGATACGCAGTATTTT

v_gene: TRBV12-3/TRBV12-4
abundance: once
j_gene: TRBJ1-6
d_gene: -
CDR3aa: CASSFLGSPLHF
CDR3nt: TGTGCCAGCAGTTTCCTTGGTTCACCCCTCCACTTT

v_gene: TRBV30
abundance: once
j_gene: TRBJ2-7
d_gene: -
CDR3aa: CAWSVRRSSYEQYF
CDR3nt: TGTGCCTGGAGTGTGAGGAGGAGCAGCTACGAGCAGTACTTC

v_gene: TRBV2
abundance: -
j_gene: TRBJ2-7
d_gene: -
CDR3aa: CASSTRDSSSYEQYF
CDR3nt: TGTGCCAGCAGTACTCGGGACTCGAGCTCCTACGAGCAGTACTTC

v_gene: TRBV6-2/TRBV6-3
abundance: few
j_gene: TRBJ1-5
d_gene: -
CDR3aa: CASSYPGRRGNQPQHF
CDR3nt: TGTGCCAGCAGTTACCCGGGTAGGAGGGGAAACCAGCCCCAGCATTTT

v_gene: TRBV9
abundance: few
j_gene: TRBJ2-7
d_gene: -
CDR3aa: CASSSENSYEQYF
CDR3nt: TGTGCCAGCAGCTCCGAAAACTCCTACGAGCAGTACTTC

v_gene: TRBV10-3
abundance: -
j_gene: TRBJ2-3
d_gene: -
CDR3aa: CAISHSEDTQYF
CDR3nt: TGTGCCATCAGCCATTCAGAAGATACGCAGTATTTT

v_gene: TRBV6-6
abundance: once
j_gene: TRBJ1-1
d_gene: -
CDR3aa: CASSLEGSSTMNTEAFF
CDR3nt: TGTGCCAGCAGTCTAGAAGGATCTAGCACTATGAACACTGAAGCTTTCTTT

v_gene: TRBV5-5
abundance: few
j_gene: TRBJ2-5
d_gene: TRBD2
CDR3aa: CASSLLGLAEETQYF
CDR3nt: TGTGCCAGCAGCTTGTTAGGGCTAGCGGAAGAGACCCAGTACTTC

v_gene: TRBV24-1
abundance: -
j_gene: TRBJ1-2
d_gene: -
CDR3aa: CATSDDPIYGYTF
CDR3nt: TGTGCCACCAGTGATGACCCGATCTATGGCTACACCTTC

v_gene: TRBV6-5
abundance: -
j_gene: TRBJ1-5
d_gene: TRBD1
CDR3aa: CASSLGQGPMMPQHF
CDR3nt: TGTGCCAGCAGCCTGGGACAGGGGCCCATGATGCCCCAGCATTTT

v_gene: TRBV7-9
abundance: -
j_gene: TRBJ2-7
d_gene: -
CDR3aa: CASSLDTGVTGHNEQYF
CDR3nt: TGTGCCAGCAGCTTAGATACCGGGGTCACAGGTCATAACGAGCAGTACTTC

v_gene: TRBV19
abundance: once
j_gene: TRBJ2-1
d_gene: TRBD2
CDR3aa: CASSSASGLAGGVQFF
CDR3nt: TGTGCCAGTAGTTCCGCCTCGGGACTAGCGGGGGGGGTACAGTTCTTC

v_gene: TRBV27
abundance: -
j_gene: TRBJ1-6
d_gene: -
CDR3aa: CASSIQGYNSPLHF
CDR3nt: TGTGCCAGCAGCATCCAGGGTTATAATTCACCCCTCCACTTT

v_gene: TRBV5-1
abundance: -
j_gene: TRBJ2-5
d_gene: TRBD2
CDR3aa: CASSFRGLRQETQYF
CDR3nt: TGCGCCAGCAGCTTCCGGGGACTACGCCAAGAGACCCAGTACTTC

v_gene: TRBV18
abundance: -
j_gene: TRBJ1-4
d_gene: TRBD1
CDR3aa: CASSPGQGEEKLFF
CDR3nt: TGTGCCAGCTCACCGGGACAGGGTGAGGAAAAACTGTTTTTT

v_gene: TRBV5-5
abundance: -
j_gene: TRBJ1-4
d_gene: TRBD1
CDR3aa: CASSLTGVEKLFF
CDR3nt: TGTGCCAGCAGCTTAACAGGGGTTGAAAAACTGTTTTTT

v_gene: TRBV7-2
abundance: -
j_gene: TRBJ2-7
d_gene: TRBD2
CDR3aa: CASSLQRGPSYEQYF
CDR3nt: TGTGCCAGCAGCTTACAGCGGGGGCCCTCCTACGAGCAGTACTTC

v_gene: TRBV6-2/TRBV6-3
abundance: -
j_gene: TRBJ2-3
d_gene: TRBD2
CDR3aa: CASSLKLAGLRDTQYF
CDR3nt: TGTGCCAGTAGCCTGAAACTAGCGGGCCTCCGAGATACGCAGTATTTT

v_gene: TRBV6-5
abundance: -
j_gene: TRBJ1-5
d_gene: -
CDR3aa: CASTPGPNQPQHF
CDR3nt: TGTGCCAGCACCCCGGGTCCTAATCAGCCCCAGCATTTT

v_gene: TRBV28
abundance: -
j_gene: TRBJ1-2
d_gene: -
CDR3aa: CASYSVSGGSRNYGYTF
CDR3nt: TGTGCCAGTTACTCCGTCAGCGGGGGGTCACGTAACTATGGCTACACCTTC

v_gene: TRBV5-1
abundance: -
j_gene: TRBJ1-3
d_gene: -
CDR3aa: CASSEGFGYSGNTIYF
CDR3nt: TGCGCCAGCAGCGAGGGGTTCGGATACTCTGGAAACACCATATATTTT

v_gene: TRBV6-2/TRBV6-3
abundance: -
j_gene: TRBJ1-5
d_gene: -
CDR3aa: CASSYDGGLGNQPQHF
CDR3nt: TGTGCCAGCAGTTACGATGGGGGGCTAGGCAATCAGCCCCAGCATTTT